This T cell receptor beta chain was recovered during a study of glioma-infiltrating T cells. Study context: Low-grade gliomas were grade II; glioblastomas were grade IV at initial diagnosis. Notes on the study in general: Gliomas, especially low-grade, showed above-expected tissue-blood divergence; non-neoplastic patients showed below.

This clonotype was seen at least ten times. Antigen: not known. Germline loops: CDR1 MNHEY, CDR2 SMNVEV (reference sequence). Losses at the gene ends were 6 bases for V and 8 bases for J; bases not matched to a gene: 13. The CDR3 loop spans 15 amino acids. TCR alpha and beta CDR3 regions were amplified from RNA using iRepertoire nested multiplex PCR. From the multiplex PCR reads, TCRdb called clonotypes with MiXCR, one entry per CDR3 protein. The sample carries 300,000 to 400,000 distinct CDR3 sequences, around 45% recorded once. The rearrangement uses TRBV27 and TRBJ1-2; TRBD1 matches at 9 bases. Sequenced sample: glioma tissue, nonneoplastic brain tissue, or PBMCs (not recorded which). The receptor was isolated from a human donor with low-grade glioma or glioblastoma, undergoing nonglioma brain surgery, or in good health (not recorded which). In DNA form, the CDR3 reads TGTGCCAGCAGGCCATCCGGGACAGGGAAGAAGGGCTACACCTTC. It codes for CASRPSGTGKKGYTF.